The 29 T cell receptor beta chains below were found in one sample sequenced in a study of cytomegalovirus exposure and HLA in healthy donors. Sequencing used immunoSEQ multiplex PCR; TCRdb keeps in-frame clones, though not all of them. Among 110,000 or so clones listed, about nine tenths were seen once. Sequenced sample: PBMCs. The receptors derive from a woman under 30 in good health and CMV-seronegative.

The chain links TRBV11-2 to TRBJ2-7; TRBD1 is a possible D gene (5 bases). CDR3 length equals 14 residues. Germline V CDR1 and CDR2: SGHAT, FQNNGV. V was clipped by 2 bases and J by 4 bases, with 12 bases between them. This chain's CDR3 is CASSLSTGQYEQYF. As DNA, the CDR3 is TGTGCCAGCAGCTTAAGTACAGGACAATACGAGCAGTACTTC.

The rearrangement links TRBV15 to TRBJ1-5; 12 positions agree with TRBD1. Germline V gene sequence: CDR1 LNHNV, CDR2 YYDKDF (reference sequence). The V segment lost 6 bases and the J segment 5 bases; nucleotides outside the gene matches: 5. The CDR3 contains 15 residues. The CDR3 here is CATREGQGAYQPQHF. Written as DNA, the CDR3 is TGTGCCACCAGGGAGGGACAGGGGGCGTATCAGCCCCAGCATTTT.

The gene calls are TRBV29-1 and TRBJ2-7, with 9 positions matching TRBD1. The germline CDR1 and CDR2 sequences are SQVTM and ANQGSEA. The CDR3 loop spans 12 amino acids. Trimming removed 7 bases from V and 3 bases from J; junction bases left unmatched: 4. The CDR3 nucleotides are TGCAGCGGGGGACAGGGCAACTACGAGCAGTACTTC. Encoded protein: CSGGQGNYEQYF.

The V call is TRBV27, the J call TRBJ1-5; D is ambiguous. V shed 4 bases and J shed 7 bases, with 17 bases lying between them. The CDR3 totals 15 residues. Germline CDR1 and CDR2: MNHEY and SMNVEV (reference sequence). CDR3 DNA sequence: TGTGCCAGCAGTTCCGCACGCACGGGTAACCAGCCCCAGCATTTT. Protein: CASSSARTGNQPQHF.

The chain employs TRBV28 and TRBJ2-3; 7 bases agree with TRBD1. The CDR3 consists of 16 residues. Trimming removed 5 bases from V and 0 bases from J; junction bases left unmatched: 8. Germline lookup yields CDR1 MDHEN and CDR2 SYDVKM. The CDR3 is CASSPLDRASTDTQYF. Written as DNA, the CDR3 is TGTGCCAGCAGTCCTCTCGACAGGGCCAGCACAGATACGCAGTATTTT.

A word on this clone: The junction differs from germline at one of its ends, possibly a read error. The gene calls are TRBV2 and TRBJ2-2; 8 positions agree with TRBD2. The CDR3 is 18 amino acids. Germline values: CDR1 SNHLY, CDR2 FYNNEI. The CDR3 DNA follows: TGTGCCAGCAGAGAAGGTCTCTTGGCGGGAGGGAACACCGGGGAGCTGTTTTTT. The encoded protein is CASREGLLAGGNTGELFF.

The rearrangement links TRBV5-1 to TRBJ2-7, with 12 bases that match TRBD2. The germline gives CDR1 SGHRS, CDR2 YFSETQ. CDR3 length: 14 residues. V shed 3 bases and J 2 bases; nucleotides not matched to a gene: 0. CDR3 sequence reads: CASSSSGRAYEQYF. The CDR3 DNA reads TGCGCCAGCAGCTCTAGCGGGAGGGCCTACGAGCAGTACTTC. The full variable domain, in which reference TRBV5-1 and TRBJ2-7 provide the parts outside the CDR3, is KAGVTQTPRYLIKTRGQQVTLSCSPISGHRSVSWYQQTPGQGLQFLFEYFSETQRNKGNFPGRFSGRQFSNSRSEMNVSTLELGDSALYLCASSSSGRAYEQYFGPGTRLTVT.

The chain links TRBV28 to TRBJ1-1; D unclear. CDR3 size: 13 residues. Trimming removed 2 bases at V and 5 bases at J, with 9 bases between. The germline V gene encodes CDR1 MDHEN and CDR2 SYDVKM. DNA for the CDR3: TGTGCCAGCAGTTTACGGGGATTGACTGAAGCTTTCTTT. This gives the protein CASSLRGLTEAFF.

The chain recombines TRBV5-1 with TRBJ2-4, with 7 bases lining up with TRBD2. The CDR3 is made up of 13 amino acids. Germline V gene lookup returns CDR1 SGHRS and CDR2 YFSETQ. Germline trimming cut 4 bases from V and 3 bases from J; bases unmatched to any gene: 1. The CDR3 spells CASSGTNKNIQYF. DNA for the CDR3: TGCGCCAGCAGCGGGACTAACAAAAACATTCAGTACTTC. Full variable domain (outside the CDR3, taken from reference TRBV5-1 and TRBJ2-4): KAGVTQTPRYLIKTRGQQVTLSCSPISGHRSVSWYQQTPGQGLQFLFEYFSETQRNKGNFPGRFSGRQFSNSRSEMNVSTLELGDSALYLCASSGTNKNIQYFGAGTRLSVL.

The chain joins TRBV7-9 to TRBJ1-4, with D perhaps TRBD1 (6 bases). Germline CDR1 SEHNR, CDR2 FQNEAQ (reference sequence). This CDR3 comprises 15 residues. Trimming stripped 5 bases from V and 4 bases from J, with 14 bases between. Here the CDR3 DNA reads TGTGCCAGCAGCCCAACACAGGGCGTTAATGAAAAACTGTTTTTT. Protein product: CASSPTQGVNEKLFF.

The chain recombines TRBV2 with TRBJ1-5; a possible D gene is TRBD1 (6 bases). This CDR3 is 14 amino acids long. V was shortened by 7 bases and J by 8 bases, with 18 bases between the two germline ends. From germline, CDR1 is SNHLY and CDR2 FYNNEI. The CDR3 loop reads CASTQGQGRKPQHF. Written as DNA, the CDR3 is TGTGCCAGCACCCAAGGGCAGGGGAGAAAGCCCCAGCATTTT.

This chain connects TRBV7-2 to TRBJ2-1; D is ambiguous. Trimming removed 1 base at V and 3 bases at J, with 13 bases between. The germline CDR1 and CDR2 sequences are SGHTA and FQGNSA. This CDR3 spans 16 amino acids. CDR3 nucleotide sequence: TGTGCCAGCAGCTTAGTTTTTGGAGCCCGCTACAATGAGCAGTTCTTC. Amino acid sequence: CASSLVFGARYNEQFF.

This chain links TRBV18 with TRBJ1-4, with D hard to call. V was shortened by 4 bases and J by 0 bases, with 9 bases between the two germline ends. Germline values: CDR1 KGHSH, CDR2 LQKENI. This CDR3 region has 15 residues. The CDR3 here is CASSLQLATNEKLFF. DNA for the CDR3: TGTGCCAGCTCACTCCAACTCGCAACTAATGAAAAACTGTTTTTT.

V usage is TRBV18 and J usage is TRBJ2-2; the D is unclear. The V gene's germline CDR1 is KGHSH and CDR2 LQKENI. V was pared by 6 bases and J by 3 bases, with 11 bases between. CDR3 length: 14 residues. This CDR3 is CASSPQEHTGELFF. The CDR3 DNA follows: TGTGCCAGCTCCCCCCAGGAACACACCGGGGAGCTGTTTTTT.

The chain combines TRBV5-1 with TRBJ2-3; D remains ambiguous. This CDR3 has 11 residues. Germline V CDR1 and CDR2: SGHRS, YFSETQ. The V end lost 7 bases, the J end lost 3 bases, and 6 bases lay between the germline ends. In nucleotides, the CDR3 is TGCGCCAGCCGAGAGACAGATACGCAGTATTTT. This codes for CASRETDTQYF.

V gene TRBV28 combines with J gene TRBJ1-4; a possible D gene is TRBD1 (6 bases). From germline, CDR1 is MDHEN and CDR2 SYDVKM. This CDR3 region has 16 residues. V lost 6 bases and J 3 bases, leaving 17 bases between the germline ends. CDR3 residues: CASSLVRTAANEKLFF. The CDR3 DNA sequence: TGTGCCAGCAGCCTCGTCAGGACAGCAGCTAATGAAAAACTGTTTTTT.

The V call is TRBV5-1, the J call TRBJ2-1; 8 nucleotides align to TRBD2. V gave up 4 bases and J gave up 3 bases; unmatched junction bases: 9. Germline V gene lookup returns CDR1 SGHRS and CDR2 YFSETQ. The CDR3 extends over 16 amino acids. CDR3: CASSKGLAGGYNEQFF. Written as DNA, the CDR3 is TGCGCCAGCAGCAAGGGTCTTGCGGGAGGCTACAATGAGCAGTTCTTC.

This chain uses TRBV7-2 with TRBJ1-5, with D unresolved. With 3 bases removed from V and 2 bases from J, the gap between germline ends came to 5 bases. CDR1 is SGHTA and CDR2 is FQGNSA in the germline V gene. The CDR3 contains 13 residues. The CDR3 reads CASSFGRNQPQHF. Written as DNA, the CDR3 is TGTGCCAGCAGCTTTGGCCGCAATCAGCCCCAGCATTTT.

The chain carries TRBV7-9 and TRBJ1-2; D remains unclear. Per germline, CDR1 SEHNR and CDR2 FQNEAQ (reference sequence). CDR3 length: 13 amino acids. The germline V and J ends were trimmed by 6 bases and 3 bases, with 11 bases remaining between them. Here the CDR3 reads CASRAGWDYGYTF. In DNA form, the CDR3 reads TGTGCCAGCAGGGCGGGCTGGGACTATGGCTACACCTTC.

On this clone: A much more abundant neighbour one base away suggests this may be a read error. This CDR3 is CAWSAGGSTEAFF. The DNA for the CDR3 is TGTGCCTGGAGTGCAGGGGGGAGCACTGAAGCTTTCTTT. V gene TRBV30 combines with J gene TRBJ1-1; 7 nucleotides line up with TRBD1. The V gene's germline CDR1 is GTSNPN and CDR2 SVGIG (reference sequence). CDR3 length equals 13 residues. The J segment lost 4 bases and the V segment lost 1 base, leaving 3 bases of the junction unmatched. Together with reference TRBV30 and TRBJ1-1, the CDR3 gives the full variable domain: SQTIHQWPATLVQPVGSPLSLECTVEGTSNPNLYWYRQAAGRGLQLLFYSVGIGQISSEVPQNLSASRPQDRQFILSSKKLLLSDSGFYLCAWSAGGSTEAFFGQGTRLTVV.

This chain uses TRBV7-2 with TRBJ1-3, with D unresolved. This CDR3 comprises 13 residues. The V end lost 5 bases, the J end lost 6 bases, and 11 bases lay between the germline ends. The germline CDR1 and CDR2 sequences are SGHTA and FQGNSA. The CDR3 DNA sequence: TGTGCCAGCAGCCATAGCTCCAAAAACACCATATATTTT. Its translation is CASSHSSKNTIYF.

The sample holds a few counts of this clone. The V gene is TRBV28, the J gene TRBJ1-2; D is unresolved. Germline V gene lookup returns CDR1 MDHEN and CDR2 SYDVKM. V was trimmed by 6 bases and J by 4 bases, leaving 3 bases between them. The CDR3 is 10 residues long. The CDR3 here is CASSGYGYTF. CDR3 DNA sequence: TGTGCCAGCAGCGGCTATGGCTACACCTTC.

The chain carries TRBV10-2 and TRBJ2-7; the match to TRBD1 covers 11 bases. With V trimmed by 6 bases and J by 7 bases, 11 bases remained unmatched. The CDR3 covers 15 residues. Germline V gene sequence: CDR1 WSHSY, CDR2 SAAADI. The DNA for the CDR3 is TGCGCCAGCAGCTCAGTTGGGACAGGGGGTGAGGAGCAGTACTTC. This translates into CASSSVGTGGEEQYF.

The chain employs TRBV4-2 and TRBJ2-5, with D maybe TRBD1 (6 bases). V gave up 1 base and J gave up 5 bases, with 8 bases separating them. CDR3 length equals 13 residues. The germline CDR1 and CDR2 sequences are LGHNA and YNFKEQ. DNA for the CDR3: TGTGCCAGCAGCCAAGTGGGGGCGGAGACCCAGTACTTC. Protein sequence: CASSQVGAETQYF.

V usage is TRBV2 and J usage is TRBJ2-3; TRBD2 matches 11 bases. Germline loops: CDR1 SNHLY, CDR2 FYNNEI. The CDR3 length is 15 residues. V lost 9 bases to trimming and J lost 2 bases; unmatched junction nucleotides: 7. The CDR3 reads CARTGLAGTTDTQYF. For the CDR3, the DNA is TGTGCCAGGACCGGACTAGCGGGTACCACAGATACGCAGTATTTT.

This chain joins TRBV4-3 and TRBJ2-2; 8 bases align to TRBD2. Per germline, CDR1 LGHNA and CDR2 YSLEER. The CDR3 totals 18 residues. Trimming at V came to 5 bases and at J to 2 bases, leaving 13 bases not matched to a gene. The CDR3 loop reads CASSKGVTGTSNTGELFF. The CDR3 DNA reads TGCGCCAGCAGCAAAGGGGTTACCGGGACTAGTAACACCGGGGAGCTGTTTTTT.

The chain joins TRBV4-2 to TRBJ2-7, with D possibly matching TRBD2 (6 bases). Germline V gene sequence: CDR1 LGHNA, CDR2 YNFKEQ. The CDR3 is 18 residues long. V was pared by 0 bases and J by 4 bases, with 22 bases between. CDR3 loop: CASSQEPNLRDSSYEQYF. CDR3 nucleotides: TGTGCCAGCAGCCAAGAACCAAATTTGCGGGACTCCTCTTACGAGCAGTACTTC.

V is TRBV30 and J is TRBJ2-5; 9 positions match TRBD1. Germline CDR1 is GTSNPN and CDR2 is SVGIG (reference sequence). V was clipped by 3 bases and J by 5 bases; unmatched bases: 7. The CDR3 spans 14 residues. The chain's CDR3 is CAWRDGTGRETQYF. DNA for the CDR3: TGTGCCTGGAGGGATGGGACAGGGAGGGAGACCCAGTACTTC.

The chain employs TRBV29-1 and TRBJ2-1; 8 bases fit TRBD2. The CDR3 has 15 amino acids. Trimming took 8 bases from V and 2 from J; bases not matched to a gene: 11. Germline V CDR1 and CDR2: SQVTM, ANQGSEA. CDR3 sequence reads: CSTFTGGETYNEQFF. The DNA of the CDR3 is TGCAGCACATTTACGGGGGGGGAAACCTACAATGAGCAGTTCTTC.